A single sample gave rise to the 20 T cell receptor beta chains below, sequenced in a study of patients and donors after allogeneic stem cell transplantation. TCRdb re-analysed the RT-PCR reads in MiXCR, keeping a single row per CDR3 protein. The sample holds 190,000 or so distinct CDR3 sequences, 38% seen once. The specimen sequenced was blood, either unsorted or a sorted T cell fraction (not recorded which). All receptors come from a human donor who was either an allogeneic HSCT recipient or a stem cell or donor lymphocyte infusion donor (not recorded which). It is not recorded whose cells these are; they may come from a transplant donor.

The gene calls are TRBV4-1 and TRBJ1-1; D is possibly TRBD1 (5 bases). This CDR3 region has 16 residues. Germline V gene sequence: CDR1 MGHRA, CDR2 YSYEKL. The germline V and J ends were trimmed by 0 bases and 11 bases, with 22 bases remaining between them. The CDR3 here is CASSQEGRGRVSGAFF. The CDR3 DNA reads TGCGCCAGCAGCCAAGAAGGAAGGGGAAGGGTGAGTGGTGCTTTCTTT.

The V and J genes are TRBV28 and TRBJ2-7, with D perhaps TRBD1 (6 bases). The CDR3 runs to 12 residues. Germline assignment: CDR1 MDHEN and CDR2 SYDVKM. V lost 6 bases and J lost 9, with 15 bases in between. CDR3 sequence: CASRLIQGMQYF. The CDR3 DNA reads as TGTGCCAGCAGACTTATTCAGGGGATGCAGTACTTC.

As concerns this clonotype: One end of the junction does not line up with germline, which may come from a read error. The chain has TRBV5-1 and TRBJ1-3, with 10 bases that match TRBD1. This CDR3 is built from 18 residues. CDR1 and CDR2 (germline): SGHRS, YFSETQ. The CDR3 bases are TGCGTCAGCAGCTTGACGGGACAGGGGACCTACTCTGGAAACACCATATATTTT. As protein: CVSSLTGQGTYSGNTIYF.

In its sample, this clonotype was seen a few times. For the CDR3, the DNA is TGCAGTGCTCCCAGTTGGCGGGGCCTCAATCCTGAAGCTTTCTTT. It specifies CSAPSWRGLNPEAFF. The chain employs TRBV20-1 and TRBJ1-1; TRBD1 is a possible D gene (5 bases). Germline CDR1 reads DFQATT; CDR2 reads SNEGSKA (reference sequence). The CDR3 consists of 15 residues. V dropped 5 bases and J dropped 6 bases, with 22 bases sitting between them.

The chain links TRBV12-3 or TRBV12-4 to TRBJ2-7, with 8 bases matching TRBD1. The trim removed 5 bases at V and 7 bases at J, leaving 7 bases unmatched. The CDR3 spans 13 residues. The CDR3 protein is CASSHGQGREQYF. DNA of the CDR3: TGTGCCAGCAGTCACGGACAGGGTAGGGAGCAGTACTTC.

The V gene is TRBV20-1, the J gene TRBJ2-2; D is ambiguous. V gave up 0 bases and J gave up 5 bases, with 10 bases separating them. From germline, CDR1 is DFQATT and CDR2 SNEGSKA (reference sequence). The CDR3 length is 14 residues. CDR3 loop: CSARDKYETGELFF. The CDR3 region has the DNA TGCAGTGCTAGAGATAAGTACGAGACCGGGGAGCTGTTTTTT.

The chain is built from TRBV6-6 and TRBJ1-6, with 8 positions matching TRBD1. The CDR3 sequence is 17 residues long. Germline CDR1 reads MNHNY; CDR2 reads SVGAGI (reference sequence). J lost 11 bases, V lost 0 bases, and 12 bases had no gene match. CDR3 protein: CASSYSRVGQGEAPLHF. The CDR3 DNA follows: TGTGCCAGCAGTTACTCGAGGGTTGGACAGGGAGAAGCACCCCTCCACTTT.

The genes are TRBV12-3 or TRBV12-4 and TRBJ2-5; a weak D match, TRBD2 (6 bases). Trimming left V 2 bases short and J 2 bases short, with 18 bases between. This CDR3 has 17 amino acids. CDR3 in amino acids: CASSLKRPGLHQETQYF. CDR3 bases: TGTGCCAGCAGTTTAAAGAGGCCGGGACTGCATCAAGAGACCCAGTACTTC.

The V and J genes are TRBV6-6 and TRBJ1-1; possibly TRBD1 for D (6 bases). Germline assignment: CDR1 MNHNY and CDR2 SVGAGI (reference sequence). The CDR3 totals 14 residues. Trimming took off 4 bases at V and 6 bases at J, with 15 bases between the two ends. This chain's CDR3 is CASSWGYRVAEAFF. The DNA of the CDR3 is TGTGCCAGCAGTTGGGGTTACAGGGTCGCTGAAGCTTTCTTT.

This clonotype was found a few times. A junction end diverges from the germline sequence, so it may reflect a read error. The rearrangement joins TRBV7-2 to TRBJ1-4, with 8 bases that match TRBD1. CDR1 is SGHTA, CDR2 FQGNSA, per germline. CDR3 length: 13 residues. CDR3 protein: CASSLGRGRDRIF. CDR3 in DNA: TGTGCCAGCAGCTTAGGGAGGGGCCGGGACAGGATTTTT.

This sequence joins TRBV4-1 and TRBJ1-5; weak D call: TRBD1 (5 bases). V lost 2 bases, J lost 4 bases, and 9 bases lay in between. Germline V CDR1 and CDR2: MGHRA, YSYEKL. The CDR3 runs 14 residues. The CDR3 reads CASSQPGRNQPQHF. The CDR3 nucleotides read TGCGCCAGCAGCCAACCAGGGCGGAATCAGCCCCAGCATTTT.

The chain has TRBV5-1 and TRBJ2-1; TRBD2 agrees at 7 bases. CDR3 length: 13 residues. Germline V gene sequence: CDR1 SGHRS, CDR2 YFSETQ. V lost 8 bases to trimming and J lost 0 bases; unmatched junction nucleotides: 2. The CDR3 loop reads CASRTSSYNEQFF. The DNA of the CDR3 is TGCGCCAGTCGGACTAGCTCCTACAATGAGCAGTTCTTC.

This clonotype was found once. The rearrangement uses TRBV6-6 and TRBJ1-6, with D possibly TRBD1 on 5 matching bases. This CDR3 has 14 residues. Germline V gene data show CDR1 as MNHNY and CDR2 as SVGAGI (reference sequence). V lost 8 bases and J 7 bases, leaving 15 bases between the germline ends. Here the CDR3 reads CASQRSEGNSPLHF. The CDR3 region has the DNA TGTGCCAGCCAGCGGTCGGAGGGGAATTCACCCCTCCACTTT.

This clonotype was counted a few times. The CDR3 DNA is TGTGCCGCAGGGTCCGGACAGCCCCAGCATTTT. It yields the protein CAAGSGQPQHF. This sequence joins TRBV24-1 and TRBJ1-5, with a weak D call TRBD1 (5 bases). V was pared by 12 bases and J by 7 bases, with 12 bases between. Germline V lookup: CDR1 KGHDR, CDR2 SFDVKD. The CDR3 runs to 11 residues.

This clonotype appeared a single time. This sequence joins TRBV12-3 or TRBV12-4 and TRBJ2-5, with 7 bases that match TRBD2. The CDR3 contains 16 residues. The trim removed 0 bases at V and 1 base at J, leaving 5 bases unmatched. CDR3 bases: TGTGCCAGCAGTTTAGCGTACGGGGGGAGCCAAGAGACCCAGTACTTC. Translated, it gives CASSLAYGGSQETQYF.

This chain uses TRBV12-3 or TRBV12-4 with TRBJ2-1; 9 bases are shared with TRBD2. This CDR3 has 14 amino acids. Trimming removed 7 bases from V and 6 bases from J; junction bases left unmatched: 7. The CDR3 DNA reads TGTGCCAGCACCGGGGGACTAGCAGGCAATGAGCAGTTCTTC. Protein product: CASTGGLAGNEQFF.

This clonotype has more than one count but fewer than ten. The chain uses TRBV28 and TRBJ2-3; D remains unclear. Germline V gene sequence: CDR1 MDHEN, CDR2 SYDVKM. Deletions cut 8 bases from V and 2 bases from J, with 5 bases between. The CDR3 spans 11 residues. The CDR3 loop reads CASHLTDTQYF. The CDR3, as DNA: TGTGCCAGCCACCTCACAGATACGCAGTATTTT.

The chain has TRBV4-1 and TRBJ2-1; TRBD1 or TRBD2 may be the D gene (7 bases each). This CDR3 comprises 15 residues. V lost 5 bases and J 0 bases, leaving 11 bases between the germline ends. CDR1 is MGHRA, CDR2 YSYEKL, per germline. Here the CDR3 reads CASSSGDSSYNEQFF. The CDR3 DNA sequence: TGCGCCAGCAGCAGCGGGGACAGCTCCTACAATGAGCAGTTCTTC.

In its sample, this clonotype was seen a few times. The chain recombines TRBV5-1 with TRBJ1-2; D might be TRBD1 (5 bases). Trimming shortened V by 0 bases and J by 6 bases, and 12 bases separated the two germline ends. The CDR3 totals 14 residues. Germline V gene lookup returns CDR1 SGHRS and CDR2 YFSETQ. The CDR3, as DNA: TGCGCCAGCAGCTTGGCCGGGACTTCTGATGGCTACACCTTC. Protein sequence: CASSLAGTSDGYTF.

This clonotype has a handful of counts. The CDR3 DNA reads as TGTGCCAGCAGCCGAAGGGACGACAAGCTCCACTTT. Protein: CASSRRDDKLHF. The chain uses TRBV7-9 and TRBJ1-6, with D tentatively TRBD1 (5 bases). Looked up from germline, CDR1 is SEHNR and CDR2 is FQNEAQ (reference sequence). The germline V and J ends were trimmed by 5 bases and 16 bases, with 15 bases remaining between them. There are 12 residues in the CDR3.